The 26 T cell receptor beta chains reported below all come from one sample, sequenced in a study of T cell repertoires in cytomegalovirus infection. TCRdb reprocessed the reads via MiXCR and lists one record per CDR3 protein. Of some 400,000 distinct CDR3 sequences listed, 15% to 20% are singletons. The sample comprised PBMCs. The receptors shown here come from a human donor in good health (CMV status not recorded). Some clones in this sample may be carry-over from other donors' samples.

This clonotype was observed many times. CDR3 sequence reads: CASSDWRGKQETQYF. CDR3 nucleotides: TGTGCCAGCAGCGATTGGCGGGGGAAACAAGAGACCCAGTACTTC. V and J are TRBV4-2 and TRBJ2-5; 7 bases map to TRBD2. Germline lookup yields CDR1 LGHNA and CDR2 YNFKEQ. The CDR3 runs 15 residues. The J segment lost 2 bases and the V segment lost 5 bases, leaving 8 bases of the junction unmatched.

V usage is TRBV5-1 and J usage is TRBJ2-3; TRBD2 agrees at 7 bases. V was pared by 2 bases and J by 13 bases, with 4 bases of the junction left unmatched. This CDR3 region has 11 residues. The germline CDR1 and CDR2 sequences are SGHRS and YFSETQ. The CDR3 sequence: CASSFREVKYF. Here the CDR3 DNA reads TGCGCCAGCAGCTTTCGGGAGGTCAAGTATTTT.

This clonotype was seen a handful of times. J is TRBJ2-7 and V is TRBV20-1; maybe TRBD2 (6 bases). V lost 6 bases and J lost 5, with 20 bases in between. Germline-derived CDR1 and CDR2 are DFQATT and SNEGSKA (reference sequence). The CDR3 length is 14 residues. This CDR3 reads CSAHSPWGDHEQYF. CDR3 nucleotide sequence: TGCAGTGCGCACTCCCCTTGGGGGGACCACGAGCAGTACTTC.

There are many counts of this clonotype. This chain uses TRBV7-8 with TRBJ2-7; D is unclear. CDR1 and CDR2 (germline): SGHVS, FQNEAQ. This CDR3 is built from 15 residues. Between the trimmed V and J ends, which lost 4 bases and 3 bases, there was a span of 16 bases. CDR3 sequence (DNA): TGTGCCAGCAGCTCATCGTCCGCTCGCATCTACGAGCAGTACTTC. This sequence encodes CASSSSSARIYEQYF.

The table lists this clonotype with many counts. CDR3 residues: CAISDRTSGGQSSYNEQFF. DNA of the CDR3: TGTGCCATCAGTGACCGGACTAGCGGGGGCCAGAGCTCCTACAATGAGCAGTTCTTC. The rearrangement joins TRBV10-3 to TRBJ2-1, with 13 bases matching TRBD2. The germline CDR1 and CDR2 sequences are ENHRY and SYGVKD. V lost 3 bases, J lost 0 bases, and 8 bases stayed unmatched. The CDR3 consists of 19 residues.

This clonotype was counted at least ten times. V and J are TRBV7-2 and TRBJ1-5; TRBD1 might be the D (5 bases). The CDR3 length is 15 residues. The germline V gene encodes CDR1 SGHTA and CDR2 FQGNSA. Trimming took 5 bases from V and 2 from J, leaving 13 bases between them. CDR3 amino acids: CASSLAGVGNQPQHF. CDR3 in DNA: TGTGCCAGCAGCCTCGCGGGGGTAGGCAATCAGCCCCAGCATTTT.

The CDR3 loop reads CASTQDGYTGELFF. CDR3 sequence (DNA): TGTGCCAGCACTCAGGACGGTTACACCGGGGAGCTGTTTTTT. The V gene is TRBV12-3 or TRBV12-4, the J gene TRBJ2-2, with D hard to call. V gave up 7 bases and J gave up 3 bases, with 12 bases separating them. This CDR3 region has 14 residues.

V gene TRBV27 combines with J gene TRBJ2-3, with TRBD1 identical over 9 bases. CDR1 and CDR2 (germline): MNHEY, SMNVEV (reference sequence). J lost 4 bases, V lost 2 bases, and 4 bases had no gene match. The CDR3 extends over 15 amino acids. The CDR3 nucleotides are TGTGCCAGCAGTTTAAGGACAGGGGATGCAGATACGCAGTATTTT. Its protein is CASSLRTGDADTQYF.

This clonotype occurred many times. The chain combines TRBV7-2 with TRBJ1-6, with no clear D. Trimming removed 7 bases from V and 10 bases from J, with 20 bases in between. This CDR3 comprises 15 residues. Germline CDR1 SGHTA, CDR2 FQGNSA. The CDR3 here is CASTFVRGSDSPLHF. CDR3 DNA sequence: TGTGCCAGCACCTTTGTGCGGGGATCAGACTCACCCCTCCACTTT.

This clonotype was recorded at least ten times. This chain uses TRBV7-9 with TRBJ1-4; D is undetermined. Germline lookup yields CDR1 SEHNR and CDR2 FQNEAQ (reference sequence). The V end lost 5 bases, the J end lost 4 bases, and 11 bases lay between the germline ends. The CDR3 length is 14 residues. The DNA for the CDR3 is TGTGCCAGCAGCCCCGCCGCCGTTAATGAAAAACTGTTTTTT. This encodes CASSPAAVNEKLFF.

This clonotype appeared many times. The V gene is TRBV19, the J gene TRBJ2-1, with D possibly called TRBD1 or TRBD2 (6 bases each). Trimming pared 10 bases from V and 4 bases from J, leaving 14 bases between. The germline V gene has CDR1 LNHDA and CDR2 SQIVND (reference sequence). The CDR3 loop spans 13 amino acids. CDR3 sequence reads: CATRGPEYNEQFF. The CDR3 DNA sequence: TGTGCCACCCGGGGGCCTGAGTACAATGAGCAGTTCTTC. Full variable domain (remainder filled in from reference TRBV19 and TRBJ2-1): DGGITQSPKYLFRKEGQNVTLSCEQNLNHDAMYWYRQDPGQGLRLIYYSQIVNDFQKGDIAEGYSVSREKKESFPLTVTSAQKNPTAFYLCATRGPEYNEQFFGPGTRLTVL.

This clonotype was seen many times. This chain uses TRBV7-2 with TRBJ2-1; D is unresolved. V was clipped by 5 bases and J by 7 bases, with 9 bases between them. This CDR3 is built from 12 residues. Germline-derived CDR1 and CDR2 are SGHTA and FQGNSA. The CDR3 sequence is CASSPQANEQFF. The CDR3 bases are TGTGCCAGCAGCCCCCAGGCAAATGAGCAGTTCTTC.

This clonotype was detected ten times or more. The chain is built from TRBV7-2 and TRBJ2-1; no clear D gene. With 1 base removed from V and 6 bases from J, the gap between germline ends came to 7 bases. The CDR3 runs to 13 residues. Germline V gene data show CDR1 as SGHTA and CDR2 as FQGNSA. The CDR3, as DNA: TGTGCCAGCAGCTTAGTGACTGGCAATGAGCAGTTCTTC. Amino acid sequence: CASSLVTGNEQFF.

This chain links TRBV25-1 with TRBJ2-3; 9 positions match TRBD1. CDR1 MGHDK and CDR2 SYGVNS come from the germline V gene. This CDR3 has 13 amino acids. With V trimmed by 5 bases and J by 7 bases, 4 bases remained unmatched. In DNA, the CDR3 is TGTGCCAGCAGTAGGGGACAGGGCAATACGCAGTATTTT. Its translation is CASSRGQGNTQYF.

V usage is TRBV7-6 and J usage is TRBJ2-1; TRBD2 matches at 9 bases. The CDR3 loop spans 15 amino acids. Trimming took 5 bases from V and 3 from J; bases not matched to a gene: 5. CDR1 is SGHVS and CDR2 is FNYEAQ in the germline V gene. The CDR3 region has the DNA TGTGCCAGCAGCCCCGGGACTAGCAACTACAATGAGCAGTTCTTC. Amino acid sequence: CASSPGTSNYNEQFF.

This clonotype was seen a handful of times. The CDR3 sequence: CAISESWTDYEQYF. DNA of the CDR3: TGTGCCATCAGTGAGTCTTGGACAGACTACGAGCAGTACTTC. This chain joins TRBV10-3 and TRBJ2-7; a weak D match, TRBD1 (6 bases). Germline V CDR1 and CDR2: ENHRY, SYGVKD. The CDR3 totals 14 residues. Trimming removed 0 bases from V and 3 bases from J, with 9 bases in between.

This clonotype was counted ten times or more. The CDR3 region has the DNA TGTGCCAGCAGCCTCCCCCAGTGGGGCGGGGGAGAGACCCAGTACTTC. It translates to CASSLPQWGGGETQYF. This chain joins TRBV7-2 and TRBJ2-5, with 7 bases fitting TRBD2. The CDR3 sequence is 16 residues long. V lost 5 bases and J lost 4; bases outside the gene matches: 13. CDR1 is SGHTA, CDR2 FQGNSA, per germline.

This chain connects TRBV6-8 to TRBJ2-7; D may be TRBD1 or TRBD2 (5 bases each). V dropped 11 bases and J dropped 4 bases, with 33 bases sitting between them. Germline V lookup: CDR1 MNHGY, CDR2 SAAAGT. CDR3 length: 18 residues. As DNA, the CDR3 is TGTGCCTGCAATGGCCCCCGGGACCTTCTCGAGTTACCTTACGAGCAGTACTTC. Protein product: CACNGPRDLLELPYEQYF.

This clonotype was seen only a few times. The chain joins TRBV20-1 to TRBJ2-7, with TRBD2 matching 10 bases. The V gene end was trimmed by 2 bases and the J gene end by 2 bases; junction bases not matched to a gene: 6. There are 15 residues in the CDR3. CDR1 is DFQATT and CDR2 is SNEGSKA in the germline V gene (reference sequence). The CDR3 DNA sequence: TGCAGTGCTAGACCCTCTAGCGGGAGACCCTACGAGCAGTACTTC. Translating gives CSARPSSGRPYEQYF.

Concerning this clonotype itself: The junction does not match germline at one end; this may be a read error. The chain recombines TRBV7-8 with TRBJ1-1, with 8 bases lining up with TRBD1. Germline CDR1 is SGHVS and CDR2 is FQNEAQ. This CDR3 comprises 15 residues. In nucleotides, the CDR3 is TGTGCCAGCAGCTTCGGCAGGGGGCGCAAGGGTGAAGCTTCCTTT. Its protein product is CASSFGRGRKGEASF.

This clonotype was seen at least ten times. V is TRBV7-2 and J is TRBJ2-5; D might be TRBD2 (6 bases). The CDR3 consists of 16 residues. V lost 0 bases and J lost 2, with 13 bases in between. From germline, CDR1 is SGHTA and CDR2 FQGNSA. DNA of the CDR3: TGTGCCAGCAGCTTAGCGCTAGGGACTTTACAAGAGACCCAGTACTTC. Translated: CASSLALGTLQETQYF.

This clonotype was detected once. This rearrangement joins TRBV20-1 to TRBJ1-5, with D perhaps TRBD1 (6 bases). The V end was cut by 3 bases, the J end by 4 bases, with 19 bases between. CDR3 length: 16 residues. Germline V gene data show CDR1 as DFQATT and CDR2 as SNEGSKA (reference sequence). CDR3 bases: TGCAGTGCTAGTTCTCAGGGGATGATAGTGAATCAGCCCCAGCATTTT. As protein: CSASSQGMIVNQPQHF.

This clonotype showed up many times. The chain carries TRBV6-5 and TRBJ2-7, with D hard to call. The V end lost 2 bases, the J end lost 2 bases, and 16 bases lay between the germline ends. The germline V gene encodes CDR1 MNHEY and CDR2 SVGAGI. This CDR3 has 16 residues. The CDR3 nucleotides are TGTGCCAGCAGTTACGAAGGGCAGGTCCTAACCTACGAGCAGTACTTC. Translated, it gives CASSYEGQVLTYEQYF.

V and J are TRBV5-5 and TRBJ2-3, with 11 bases identical to TRBD1. From germline, CDR1 is SGHKS and CDR2 YYEKEE (reference sequence). CDR3 length: 14 residues. The junction had 2 bases not matched to a gene; V was cut back by 5 bases and J by 3 bases. The CDR3 spells CASRDRGQTDTQYF. The CDR3 DNA reads as TGTGCCAGCAGGGACAGGGGGCAAACAGATACGCAGTATTTT.

This clonotype has a handful of counts. The chain employs TRBV27 and TRBJ1-1, with D possibly being TRBD1 (5 bases). This CDR3 region has 13 residues. Trimming removed 2 bases from V and 8 bases from J, with 12 bases in between. Germline V gene lookup returns CDR1 MNHEY and CDR2 SMNVEV (reference sequence). CDR3 sequence reads: CASSLIRGAEAFF. The CDR3, as DNA: TGTGCCAGCAGTTTAATACGAGGGGCCGAAGCTTTCTTT.

This clonotype was counted ten times or more. The V gene is TRBV12-3 or TRBV12-4, the J gene TRBJ1-5; 7 nucleotides align to TRBD1. This CDR3 spans 15 amino acids. Unmatched junction bases numbered 7, after V lost 6 bases and J lost 2 bases. The CDR3 nucleotides read TGTGCCAGCAGCCCGACAGGGCCTGGCAATCAGCCCCAGCATTTT. It translates to CASSPTGPGNQPQHF.